The present T cell receptor beta chain was sequenced within a study of early T cells in non-severe SARS-CoV-2 infection. Study findings and constraints: Missing private and CD4 specificities, VDJdb matching favored anti-spike CD8 responses.

Attachment of unique molecular identifiers was made to individual cDNA molecules. TCRdb fed the 5' RACE reads into MiXCR, producing one record per CDR3 protein. This table holds about 94,000 distinct CDR3 sequences, about 13% found once. V lost 1 base and J lost 8, with 11 bases in between. The CDR3 runs 13 residues. Germline V gives CDR1 KGHSH, CDR2 LQKENI. This clonotype was counted ten times or more. Its antigen is unidentified. This clonotype was sampled from an adult who was a healthcare worker with PCR-confirmed SARS-CoV-2 infection or an uninfected control (not recorded which). The J gene is TRBJ1-2, the V gene TRBV18; D is uncertain. Sequencing was performed on whole blood. The CDR3 spells CASSPLDRLGYTF. Written as DNA, the CDR3 is TGTGCCAGCTCACCACTTGACCGCCTGGGCTACACCTTC.